The TCR beta chain described here comes from a study of blood T cell repertoires in COVID-19. Overall study context: PBMCs, B-cell-depleted T cells, or T cells were the source of the cDNA or gDNA that made up the material.

Germline CDR1 SGHRS, CDR2 YFSETQ. Trimming took 4 bases from V and 1 from J, leaving 12 bases between them. This CDR3 is built from 15 residues. Original data processing: From reference gene primer amplification, estimates of nucleated cell counts were derived. Sequencing was performed with immunoSEQ multiplex PCR; in TCRdb, only in-frame clones are kept and a portion is missing. V and J calls and clone size are as listed in that table; D and trimming were resolved from the DNA. The data hold 100,000 to 150,000 clones, with roughly 89% observed a single time. The sample consisted of peripheral blood. The gene calls are TRBV5-1 and TRBJ2-1; D perhaps matches TRBD2 (6 bases). The source of this sequence is a woman in her forties or fifties with acute or convalescent COVID-19. The CDR3 reads CASSPGGRSYNEQFF. The CDR3, as DNA: TGCGCCAGCAGCCCAGGAGGGAGATCCTACAATGAGCAGTTCTTC.